The 32 T cell receptor beta chains below come from one sample, sequenced in a study of shared clonotypes between healthy human individuals. Libraries were prepared by immunoSEQ multiplex PCR; TCRdb keeps only in-frame clonotypes and omits some of them. The sample contains some 980,000 clones, around 80% of which appear only once. The sequencing input was memory CD4+ T cells sorted from blood. Subset given: CD45RA-negative fraction. All receptors derive from a man between 18 and 29 years old in good health.

The chain uses TRBV18 and TRBJ1-4, with TRBD1 matching over 7 bases. Germline V gives CDR1 KGHSH, CDR2 LQKENI. Trimming removed 4 bases from V and 1 base from J; junction bases left unmatched: 6. This CDR3 spans 16 amino acids. This chain's CDR3 is CASSRLQGGTNEKLFF. The CDR3 DNA follows: TGTGCCAGCTCACGACTCCAGGGGGGAACTAATGAAAAACTGTTTTTT.

V is TRBV18 and J is TRBJ2-1; 7 nucleotides match TRBD1. Losses at the gene ends were 3 bases for V and 7 bases for J; bases not matched to a gene: 6. Germline V gene data show CDR1 as KGHSH and CDR2 as LQKENI. This CDR3 has 14 residues. The DNA for the CDR3 is TGTGCCAGCTCACCCGACAGGGTGAGAAATGAGCAGTTCTTC. It codes for CASSPDRVRNEQFF.

The chain carries TRBV6-1 and TRBJ2-5; the match to TRBD2 covers 7 bases. This CDR3 has 16 amino acids. CDR1 is MNHNS and CDR2 is SASEGT in the germline V gene. The V gene end was trimmed by 1 base and the J gene end by 5 bases; junction bases not matched to a gene: 10. The chain's CDR3 is CASSEEGAGLRETQYF. The CDR3 nucleotides are TGTGCCAGCAGTGAAGAAGGAGCGGGGCTCCGGGAGACCCAGTACTTC.

The chain combines TRBV9 with TRBJ1-2, with a tentative D call TRBD1 (6 bases). Germline CDR1 SGDLS, CDR2 YYNGEE. Trimming stripped 4 bases from V and 4 bases from J, with 14 bases between. The CDR3 has 14 residues. CDR3 sequence: CASSPSGEAYGYTF. The CDR3, as DNA: TGTGCCAGCAGCCCATCAGGGGAAGCCTATGGCTACACCTTC.

V usage is TRBV7-9 and J usage is TRBJ1-1; D unresolved. The CDR3 is 13 amino acids. V lost 8 bases, J lost 5 bases, and 15 bases lay in between. CDR1 SEHNR and CDR2 FQNEAQ come from the germline V gene (reference sequence). CDR3 sequence reads: CASEDLSRTEAFF. The CDR3 coding sequence is TGTGCCAGCGAGGACCTCTCCCGGACTGAAGCTTTCTTT.

This CDR3 reads CASGANTGELFF. DNA for the CDR3: TGTGCCAGCGGGGCGAACACCGGGGAGCTGTTTTTT. The V and J genes are TRBV28 and TRBJ2-2, with D uncertain. CDR1 MDHEN and CDR2 SYDVKM come from the germline V gene. This CDR3 has 12 residues. V was pared by 8 bases and J by 0 bases, with 4 bases between. Combining the CDR3 with reference TRBV28 and TRBJ2-2 gives the whole variable domain DVKVTQSSRYLVKRTGEKVFLECVQDMDHENMFWYRQDPGLGLRLIYFSYDVKMKEKGDIPEGYSVSREKKERFSLILESASTNQTSMYLCASGANTGELFFGEGSRLTVL.

Regarding this clone: The junction differs from germline at one of its ends, possibly a read error. Other DNA sequences from this sample encode an identical CDR3 as well. This chain links TRBV7-7 with TRBJ2-3; D is possibly TRBD1 or TRBD2 (5 bases each). The germline CDR1 and CDR2 sequences are SSHAT and FNYEAQ (reference sequence). The CDR3 runs to 15 residues. CDR3 protein: CASSPGLGGTDTQYF. The CDR3 coding sequence is TGTGCTAGCAGCCCCGGCCTGGGGGGCACAGATACGCAGTATTTT.

The V and J genes are TRBV9 and TRBJ2-3, with 7 bases aligning to TRBD2. V dropped 0 bases and J dropped 0; count of bases not matched to a gene: 4. The CDR3 is 16 amino acids. Germline lookup yields CDR1 SGDLS and CDR2 YYNGEE. Here the CDR3 reads CASSVGSGPSTDTQYF. The CDR3 DNA is TGTGCCAGCAGCGTAGGTAGCGGGCCTAGCACAGATACGCAGTATTTT.

This clone occurred a few times. The chain combines TRBV2 with TRBJ1-2, with a tentative D call TRBD1 (5 bases). V was pared by 0 bases and J by 6 bases, with 8 bases between. Looked up from germline, CDR1 is SNHLY and CDR2 is FYNNEI. The CDR3 has 13 residues. CDR3 loop: CASSEAGLDGYTF. The CDR3 DNA is TGTGCCAGCAGTGAAGCGGGACTGGATGGCTACACCTTC.

This clone was picked up one time. The chain employs TRBV4-1 and TRBJ1-2; tentatively, D is TRBD1 (5 bases). The CDR3 sequence is 14 residues long. The germline V gene has CDR1 MGHRA and CDR2 YSYEKL. Between the trimmed V and J ends, which lost 7 bases and 10 bases, there was a span of 22 bases. The CDR3 DNA reads TGCGCCAGCAAACCTAGCAGGGAAGTTGCGGACTACACCTTC. Translation: CASKPSREVADYTF.

The rearrangement joins TRBV9 to TRBJ1-5, with D perhaps TRBD1 (5 bases). The CDR3 covers 15 residues. The V gene's germline CDR1 is SGDLS and CDR2 YYNGEE. V shed 3 bases and J shed 3 bases, with 13 bases lying between them. In DNA, the CDR3 is TGTGCCAGCAGCGCTGAAGGGGCTATCAATCAGCCCCAGCATTTT. Encoded protein: CASSAEGAINQPQHF. The full variable domain, in which reference TRBV9 and TRBJ1-5 provide the parts outside the CDR3, is DSGVTQTPKHLITATGQRVTLRCSPRSGDLSVYWYQQSLDQGLQFLIQYYNGEERAKGNILERFSAQQFPDLHSELNLSSLELGDSALYFCASSAEGAINQPQHFGDGTRLSIL.

In DNA, the CDR3 is TGTGCCAGCAGCCCCGGGCCCGGGGAAGGAGGTTACGAGCAGTACTTC. Translated: CASSPGPGEGGYEQYF. This rearrangement joins TRBV11-2 to TRBJ2-7, with a possible D match to TRBD2 (5 bases). CDR3 length: 16 residues. V lost 5 bases, J lost 4 bases, and 21 bases lay in between. Germline CDR1 and CDR2: SGHAT and FQNNGV.

This chain joins TRBV6-1 and TRBJ2-3, with D possibly TRBD1 on 5 matching bases. This CDR3 is built from 15 residues. V was clipped by 5 bases and J by 0 bases, with 12 bases between them. Per the germline V gene, CDR1 is MNHNS and CDR2 is SASEGT. The CDR3 sequence is CASSQGFSSTDTQYF. The CDR3 region has the DNA TGTGCCAGCAGTCAGGGATTCTCTAGCACAGATACGCAGTATTTT.

The chain recombines TRBV28 with TRBJ1-5, with D possibly TRBD1 on 5 matching bases. Deletions cut 7 bases from V and 2 bases from J, with 18 bases between. The germline V gene encodes CDR1 MDHEN and CDR2 SYDVKM. CDR3 length: 16 amino acids. The CDR3 DNA sequence: TGTGCCAGCATGCCCCCAGGGCCGTCCGGCAATCAGCCCCAGCATTTT. This translates into CASMPPGPSGNQPQHF.

J is TRBJ1-3 and V is TRBV28; 7 nucleotides line up with TRBD1. This CDR3 region has 16 residues. CDR1 and CDR2 (germline): MDHEN, SYDVKM. Trimming removed 4 bases from V and 3 bases from J; junction bases left unmatched: 9. The CDR3 region is CASSSSQGLIGNTIYF. In DNA form, the CDR3 reads TGTGCCAGCAGTTCCTCACAGGGGTTGATTGGAAACACCATATATTTT.

The chain links TRBV10-3 to TRBJ1-2; D unresolved. V was shortened by 3 bases and J by 6 bases, with 14 bases between the two germline ends. Germline lookup yields CDR1 ENHRY and CDR2 SYGVKD. The length of the CDR3 is 14 residues. The CDR3 protein is CAISDSLEVNGYTF. The DNA of the CDR3 is TGTGCCATCAGTGATAGCCTCGAAGTGAATGGCTACACCTTC.

This clone was picked up one time. The chain recombines TRBV4-2 with TRBJ1-4; D remains unclear. The ends were cut back, 1 base at V and 1 base at J, with 7 bases in the middle. CDR3 size: 15 residues. The germline CDR1 and CDR2 sequences are LGHNA and YNFKEQ. The CDR3 DNA reads TGTGCCAGCAGCCAAGTCGACAAAACTAATGAAAAACTGTTTTTT. Its translation: CASSQVDKTNEKLFF.

J is TRBJ2-7 and V is TRBV5-8, with 9 bases fitting TRBD1. The V and J ends lost 7 bases and 4 bases, in that order; junction bases with no gene match: 12. Germline assignment: CDR1 SGHTS and CDR2 YDEGEE. There are 15 residues in the CDR3. The CDR3 nucleotides are TGTGCCAGCGAACCCTCAGTCGACAGGGGGTACGAGCAGTACTTC. Translating gives CASEPSVDRGYEQYF.

The rearrangement joins TRBV7-4 to TRBJ2-7; the D call may be TRBD1 or TRBD2 (5 bases each). This CDR3 has 18 residues. Germline V gives CDR1 SGHVT, CDR2 SQSDAQ. Trimming left V 3 bases short and J 0 bases short, with 21 bases between. The CDR3 reads CASSLTNVPGPNSYEQYF. The CDR3 DNA sequence: TGTGCCAGCAGCTTGACTAATGTTCCGGGACCGAACTCCTACGAGCAGTACTTC.

The rearrangement joins TRBV4-1 to TRBJ2-5; D unresolved. The length of the CDR3 is 13 residues. V was trimmed by 1 base and J by 4 bases, leaving 7 bases between them. Per germline, CDR1 MGHRA and CDR2 YSYEKL. CDR3 loop: CASSQVIAETQYF. The DNA for the CDR3 is TGCGCCAGCAGCCAAGTAATAGCAGAGACCCAGTACTTC.

The V and J genes are TRBV19 and TRBJ1-2; 11 bases fit TRBD1. Germline V gene lookup returns CDR1 LNHDA and CDR2 SQIVND (reference sequence). This CDR3 region has 14 residues. V lost 9 bases and J lost 5; bases outside the gene matches: 8. The CDR3 nucleotides are TGTGCCAGCACGGACAGGGGGCCATTATATGGCTACACCTTC. Translated, it gives CASTDRGPLYGYTF. The variable domain in full, completed from reference TRBV19 and TRBJ1-2, reads DGGITQSPKYLFRKEGQNVTLSCEQNLNHDAMYWYRQDPGQGLRLIYYSQIVNDFQKGDIAEGYSVSREKKESFPLTVTSAQKNPTAFYLCASTDRGPLYGYTFGSGTRLTVV.

This chain joins TRBV2 and TRBJ2-6; D gene ambiguous. CDR3 length: 16 residues. Per germline, CDR1 SNHLY and CDR2 FYNNEI. The ends were cut back, 6 bases at V and 1 base at J, with 13 bases in the middle. CDR3 protein: CASRDRSKSGANVLTF. In nucleotides, the CDR3 is TGTGCCAGCAGAGACCGCTCCAAGTCTGGGGCCAACGTCCTGACTTTC.

This clone occurred once. This chain joins TRBV5-1 and TRBJ2-1; possibly TRBD2 for D (6 bases). The length of the CDR3 is 17 residues. Germline assignment: CDR1 SGHRS and CDR2 YFSETQ. V was shortened by 0 bases and J by 8 bases, with 21 bases between the two germline ends. CDR3 DNA sequence: TGCGCCAGCAGCTTGGGTGGATCGGGACTCGGTTTCGATGAGCAGTTCTTC. Its translation: CASSLGGSGLGFDEQFF.

The V and J genes are TRBV19 and TRBJ2-3; the D gene is possibly TRBD1 (5 bases). Trimming took off 3 bases at V and 1 base at J, with 8 bases between the two ends. From germline, CDR1 is LNHDA and CDR2 SQIVND (reference sequence). The CDR3 has 14 amino acids. For the CDR3, the DNA is TGTGCCAGTAGTATGGGCAGGGGCACAGATACGCAGTATTTT. Translated: CASSMGRGTDTQYF.

V is TRBV13 and J is TRBJ2-1; possibly TRBD2 for D (5 bases). CDR1 is PRHDT, CDR2 FYEKMQ, per germline (reference sequence). The CDR3 is made up of 14 amino acids. V was trimmed by 0 bases and J by 3 bases, leaving 6 bases between them. CDR3 loop: CASSLGRDYNEQFF. Written as DNA, the CDR3 is TGTGCCAGCAGCTTAGGCCGGGACTACAATGAGCAGTTCTTC. The whole variable domain, remainder taken from reference TRBV13 and TRBJ2-1, is AAGVIQSPRHLIKEKRETATLKCYPIPRHDTVYWYQQGPGQDPQFLISFYEKMQSDKGSIPDRFSAQQFSDYHSELNMSSLELGDSALYFCASSLGRDYNEQFFGPGTRLTVL.

This clone was recorded at least ten times. DNA of the CDR3: TGTGCCAGCAGCCCATCGATCGGGACAGCGACCGGCTACACCTTC. Amino acids: CASSPSIGTATGYTF. This chain joins TRBV9 and TRBJ1-2; 7 bases fit TRBD1. Trimming took 4 bases from V and 8 from J; bases not matched to a gene: 14. The CDR3 loop spans 15 amino acids. Germline assignment: CDR1 SGDLS and CDR2 YYNGEE. Full variable domain (rest looked up from reference TRBV9 and TRBJ1-2): DSGVTQTPKHLITATGQRVTLRCSPRSGDLSVYWYQQSLDQGLQFLIQYYNGEERAKGNILERFSAQQFPDLHSELNLSSLELGDSALYFCASSPSIGTATGYTFGSGTRLTVV.

This clone was seen a single time. This chain links TRBV5-6 with TRBJ1-5; unclear D gene. There are 15 residues in the CDR3. Germline V gives CDR1 SGHDT, CDR2 YYEEEE. Trimming cost V 0 bases and J 1 base, with 8 bases left between them. The CDR3 here is CASSLAGTSNQPQHF. DNA for the CDR3: TGTGCCAGCAGCTTGGCGGGAACGAGCAATCAGCCCCAGCATTTT.

This chain connects TRBV5-6 to TRBJ2-5, with D perhaps TRBD1 (6 bases). This CDR3 is built from 16 residues. Germline values: CDR1 SGHDT, CDR2 YYEEEE. The V gene lost 5 bases and the J gene lost 1 base, with 18 bases spanning the gap. The CDR3 DNA sequence: TGTGCCAGCAGTCAGGGGCAGGCCCCCCGCCAAGAGACCCAGTACTTC. Translation gives CASSQGQAPRQETQYF.

The rearrangement joins TRBV19 to TRBJ1-4; no firm D call. Germline CDR1 and CDR2: LNHDA and SQIVND (reference sequence). This CDR3 is built from 13 residues. Trimming removed 5 bases from V and 8 bases from J, with 12 bases in between. CDR3 region: CASSPRNSEKLFF. The CDR3 DNA sequence: TGTGCCAGTAGTCCCCGGAACAGCGAAAAACTGTTTTTT.

V and J are TRBV10-2 and TRBJ2-3, with D unresolved. Germline assignment: CDR1 WSHSY and CDR2 SAAADI. V lost 5 bases and J lost 2, with 14 bases in between. The CDR3 covers 15 residues. CDR3 DNA sequence: TGCGCCAGCAGTTCAATCGGGCTGTACACAGATACGCAGTATTTT. Translating it yields CASSSIGLYTDTQYF.

This sequence joins TRBV7-9 and TRBJ1-6; 9 nucleotides line up with TRBD1. J gave up 6 bases and V 5 bases, and 14 bases lay outside the gene matches. Germline CDR1 is SEHNR and CDR2 is FQNEAQ (reference sequence). CDR3 length: 18 residues. The CDR3: CASSPRGTGPRGNSPLHF. As DNA, the CDR3 is TGTGCCAGCAGCCCTAGAGGGACAGGGCCAAGGGGTAATTCACCCCTCCACTTT.

A remark on this clone: The sample carries other DNA sequences with the same CDR3. V and J are TRBV5-1 and TRBJ2-3; D not certain. The V gene's germline CDR1 is SGHRS and CDR2 YFSETQ. V was shortened by 0 bases and J by 0 bases, with 11 bases between the two germline ends. CDR3 length: 16 amino acids. The CDR3 sequence: CASSLDGGVSTDTQYF. CDR3 in DNA: TGCGCCAGCAGCTTGGACGGCGGCGTTAGCACAGATACGCAGTATTTT.